This T cell receptor beta chain was identified in a study of identifying expanded T cells in peripheral blood. Trimming left V 2 bases short and J 2 bases short, with 9 bases between. Germline CDR1 reads MNHEY; CDR2 reads SMNVEV (reference sequence). This CDR3 is built from 14 residues. This table comes from immunoSEQ multiplex PCR, and its TCRdb copy is limited to in-frame clones, with some not included. The sample lists 100,000 to 150,000 clones, about four fifths occurring once. Study-wide points: Differentially abundant clones: about 1.2 between replicates, 16.4 at approximately 14 days, approximately 18 at four. Variance in clone template counts between roughly two-week samples significantly increased with total template count across all healthy donors.

Remarks on this clone: What it binds is not known.

Collection occurred without any documented infections or immune events in donors. The rearrangement uses TRBV27 and TRBJ1-2; weak D call: TRBD1 (5 bases). The origin of this receptor is a person aged 18 to 75 in good health. The sample comprised blood. This chain's CDR3 is CASSLRGSNYGYTF. As DNA, the CDR3 is TGTGCCAGCAGTTTACGGGGGTCCAACTATGGCTACACCTTC.